One sample yielded the 10 T cell receptor beta chains listed below, sequenced in a study of cytomegalovirus exposure and HLA in healthy donors. Clones were read by immunoSEQ multiplex PCR, and TCRdb kept only the in-frame ones, dropping some. The table has fewer than 350,000 clones, approximately 87% seen once. The sample taken for sequencing was PBMCs. Every receptor here comes from a woman under 30 in good health and CMV-seronegative.

The chain uses TRBV6-6 and TRBJ2-5, with D hard to call. V lost 6 bases and J lost 1, with 9 bases in between. This CDR3 comprises 13 residues. Germline V gene sequence: CDR1 MNHNY, CDR2 SVGAGI (reference sequence). The CDR3 nucleotides read TGTGCCAGCAGAGAGGCAGCCCAAGAGACCCAGTACTTC. Its protein product is CASREAAQETQYF.

The gene calls are TRBV28 and TRBJ1-2; 7 positions agree with TRBD1. The trim removed 2 bases at V and 4 bases at J, leaving 4 bases unmatched. The CDR3 extends over 14 amino acids. CDR1 is MDHEN, CDR2 SYDVKM, per germline. The CDR3 region has the DNA TGTGCCAGCAGTTTAACAGGGGTCATCTATGGCTACACCTTC. It yields the protein CASSLTGVIYGYTF.

The chain recombines TRBV10-2 with TRBJ2-7; possible D gene TRBD2, 5 bases. Germline CDR1 WSHSY, CDR2 SAAADI. CDR3 length: 16 residues. Trimming stripped 2 bases from V and 4 bases from J, with 18 bases between. CDR3 loop: CASSEVWAGERYEQYF. DNA for the CDR3: TGCGCCAGCAGTGAGGTCTGGGCAGGCGAGCGGTACGAGCAGTACTTC.

This sequence joins TRBV11-3 and TRBJ2-1, with no clear D. The CDR3 totals 15 residues. CDR1 and CDR2 (germline): SGHNT, YENEEA. V was cut by 0 bases and J by 1 base, with 7 bases left in between. CDR3 sequence reads: CASSLERLSYNEQFF. The CDR3 DNA follows: TGTGCCAGCAGCTTAGAGCGCCTTTCCTACAATGAGCAGTTCTTC.

The V call is TRBV7-9, the J call TRBJ2-2, with TRBD1 matching over 9 bases. Germline trimming cut 5 bases from V and 1 base from J; bases unmatched to any gene: 14. The CDR3 totals 19 residues. The germline V gene encodes CDR1 SEHNR and CDR2 FQNEAQ (reference sequence). The CDR3 protein is CASSLRGTGITMNTGELFF. DNA of the CDR3: TGTGCCAGCAGCCTCAGGGGGACAGGGATTACTATGAACACCGGGGAGCTGTTTTTT.

The chain uses TRBV6-5 and TRBJ1-3; D call uncertain. The length of the CDR3 is 15 residues. Trimming shortened V by 2 bases and J by 1 base, and 9 bases separated the two germline ends. Germline CDR1 MNHEY, CDR2 SVGAGI. The CDR3 loop reads CASSYGDSSGNTIYF. The CDR3 DNA reads as TGTGCCAGCAGTTACGGCGACTCGTCTGGAAACACCATATATTTT.

The chain carries TRBV7-9 and TRBJ1-2; weak D call: TRBD1 (6 bases). The CDR3 extends over 17 amino acids. CDR1 SEHNR and CDR2 FQNEAQ come from the germline V gene (reference sequence). Trimming left V 8 bases short and J 1 base short, with 23 bases between. This CDR3 is CASEERGFGRGNYGYTF. The CDR3 coding sequence is TGTGCCAGCGAAGAGAGGGGTTTTGGCAGGGGTAACTATGGCTACACCTTC. Looking up the rest from reference TRBV7-9 and TRBJ1-2 gives the full variable domain: DTGVSQNPRHKITKRGQNVTFRCDPISEHNRLYWYRQTLGQGPEFLTYFQNEAQLEKSRLLSDRFSAERPKGSFSTLEIQRTEQGDSAMYLCASEERGFGRGNYGYTFGSGTRLTVV.

This clone was seen a single time. The V and J genes are TRBV7-6 and TRBJ2-7, with 8 nucleotides matching TRBD2. V trimming: 5 bases; J trimming: 0 bases; junction bases outside the gene matches: 6. CDR3 length: 15 amino acids. Germline V gene lookup returns CDR1 SGHVS and CDR2 FNYEAQ. CDR3 nucleotides: TGTGCCAGCAGCGTAACTAGCGGTAGCTCCTACGAGCAGTACTTC. Amino acid sequence: CASSVTSGSSYEQYF.

The rearrangement joins TRBV27 to TRBJ2-5; 8 bases map to TRBD1. CDR3 length: 14 amino acids. In germline, CDR1 is MNHEY, CDR2 SMNVEV (reference sequence). The J segment lost 6 bases and the V segment lost 5 bases, leaving 8 bases of the junction unmatched. CDR3 loop: CASSPGQGVKTQYF. In DNA form, the CDR3 reads TGTGCCAGCAGTCCCGGACAGGGTGTTAAGACCCAGTACTTC.

This clone appeared a few times. The chain couples TRBV30 to TRBJ1-5; no definite D call. V was clipped by 0 bases and J by 0 bases, with 15 bases between them. Germline values: CDR1 GTSNPN, CDR2 SVGIG (reference sequence). The length of the CDR3 is 17 residues. The CDR3: CAWSVRWGGVSNQPQHF. DNA for the CDR3: TGTGCCTGGAGTGTACGGTGGGGAGGCGTTAGCAATCAGCCCCAGCATTTT.